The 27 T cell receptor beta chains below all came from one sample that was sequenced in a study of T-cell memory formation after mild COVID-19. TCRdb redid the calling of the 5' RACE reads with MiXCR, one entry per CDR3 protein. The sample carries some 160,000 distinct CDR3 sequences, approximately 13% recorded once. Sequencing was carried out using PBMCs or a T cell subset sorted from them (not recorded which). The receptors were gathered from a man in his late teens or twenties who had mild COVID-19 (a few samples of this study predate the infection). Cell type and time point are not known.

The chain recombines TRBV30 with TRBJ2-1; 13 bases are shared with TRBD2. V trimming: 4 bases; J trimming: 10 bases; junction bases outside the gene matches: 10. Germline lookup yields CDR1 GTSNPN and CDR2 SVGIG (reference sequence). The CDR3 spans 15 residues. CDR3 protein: CAWTSGLAGSGEQFF. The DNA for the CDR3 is TGTGCCTGGACCTCGGGACTAGCGGGGAGTGGCGAGCAGTTCTTC.

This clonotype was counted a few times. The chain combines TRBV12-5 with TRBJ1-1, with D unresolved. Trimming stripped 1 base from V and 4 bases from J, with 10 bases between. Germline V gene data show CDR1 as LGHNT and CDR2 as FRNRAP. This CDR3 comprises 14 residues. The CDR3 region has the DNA TGTGCTAGTGGTTTGGGTAGGGATTCCACTGAAGCTTTCTTT. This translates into CASGLGRDSTEAFF.

CDR3 amino acids: CASSPRDGVQYEQFF. In nucleotides, the CDR3 is TGTGCCAGCAGCCCTAGGGACGGAGTACAATATGAGCAGTTCTTC. This chain connects TRBV4-2 to TRBJ2-1, with D possibly being TRBD1 or TRBD2 (5 bases each). Trimming pared 4 bases from V and 8 bases from J, leaving 18 bases between. The germline V gene encodes CDR1 LGHNA and CDR2 YNFKEQ. The CDR3 has 15 amino acids.

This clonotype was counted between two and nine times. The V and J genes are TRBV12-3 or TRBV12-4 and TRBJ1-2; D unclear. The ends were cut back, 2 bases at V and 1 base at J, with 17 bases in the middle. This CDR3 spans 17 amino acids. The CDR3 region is CASSLFPTDSNNYGYTF. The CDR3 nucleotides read TGTGCCAGCAGTTTATTTCCAACAGACTCCAATAACTATGGCTACACCTTC.

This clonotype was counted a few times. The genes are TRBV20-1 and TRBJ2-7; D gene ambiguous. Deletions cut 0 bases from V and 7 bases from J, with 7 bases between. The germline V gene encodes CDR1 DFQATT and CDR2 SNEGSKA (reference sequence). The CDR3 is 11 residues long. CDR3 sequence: CSARDAREQYV. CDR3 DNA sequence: TGCAGTGCTAGAGATGCGCGGGAGCAGTACGTC.

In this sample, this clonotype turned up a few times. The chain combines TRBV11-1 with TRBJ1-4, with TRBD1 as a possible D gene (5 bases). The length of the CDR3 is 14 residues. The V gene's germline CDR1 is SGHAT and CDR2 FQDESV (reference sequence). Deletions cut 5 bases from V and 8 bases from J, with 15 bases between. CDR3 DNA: TGTGCCAGCAGCGCAGGGCCCCTCCAGGAAAAACTGTTTTTT. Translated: CASSAGPLQEKLFF.

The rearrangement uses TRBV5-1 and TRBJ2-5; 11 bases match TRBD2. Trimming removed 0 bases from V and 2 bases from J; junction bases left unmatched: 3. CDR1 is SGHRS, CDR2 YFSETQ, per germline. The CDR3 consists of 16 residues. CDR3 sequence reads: CASSLVPSGGQETQYF. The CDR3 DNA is TGCGCCAGCAGCTTGGTACCTAGCGGGGGGCAAGAGACCCAGTACTTC.

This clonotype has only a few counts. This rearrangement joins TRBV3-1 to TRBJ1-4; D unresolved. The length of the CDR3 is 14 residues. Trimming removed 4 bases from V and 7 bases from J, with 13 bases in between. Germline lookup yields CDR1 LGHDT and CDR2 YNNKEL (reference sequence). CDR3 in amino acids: CASSRNPAGEKLFF. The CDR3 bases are TGTGCCAGCAGCCGCAACCCCGCCGGTGAAAAACTGTTTTTT.

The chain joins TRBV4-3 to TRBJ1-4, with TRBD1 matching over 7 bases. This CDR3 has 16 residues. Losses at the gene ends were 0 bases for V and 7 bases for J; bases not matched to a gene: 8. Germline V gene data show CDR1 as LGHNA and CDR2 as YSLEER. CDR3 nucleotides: TGCGCCAGCAGCCAAGACCCGGCAGGGGGAGGTGAAAAACTGTTTTTT. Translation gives CASSQDPAGGGEKLFF.

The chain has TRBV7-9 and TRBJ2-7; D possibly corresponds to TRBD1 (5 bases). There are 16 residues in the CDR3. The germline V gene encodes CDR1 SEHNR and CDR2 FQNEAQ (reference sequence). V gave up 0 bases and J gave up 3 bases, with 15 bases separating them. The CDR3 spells CASSLANQGTFYEQYF. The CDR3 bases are TGTGCCAGCAGCTTAGCGAACCAGGGAACCTTCTACGAGCAGTACTTC.

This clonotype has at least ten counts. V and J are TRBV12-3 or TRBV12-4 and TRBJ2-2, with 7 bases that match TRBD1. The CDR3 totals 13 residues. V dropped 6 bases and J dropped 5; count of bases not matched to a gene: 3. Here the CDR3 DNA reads TGTGCCAGCAGCCCGACAGGGACCGGGGAGCTGTTTTTT. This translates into CASSPTGTGELFF.

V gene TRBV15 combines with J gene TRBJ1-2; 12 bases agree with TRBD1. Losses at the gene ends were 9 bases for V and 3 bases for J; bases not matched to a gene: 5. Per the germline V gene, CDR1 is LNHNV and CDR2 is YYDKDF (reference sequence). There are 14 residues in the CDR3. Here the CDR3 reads CATGQGATDYGYTF. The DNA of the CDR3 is TGTGCCACGGGACAGGGGGCTACGGACTATGGCTACACCTTC.

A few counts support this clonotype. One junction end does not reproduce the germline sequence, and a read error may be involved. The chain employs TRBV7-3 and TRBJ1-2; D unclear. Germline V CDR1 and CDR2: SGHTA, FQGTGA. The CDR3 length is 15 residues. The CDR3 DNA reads TGTGCCAGCAGCCCACAACATGGCGCTAATTATGGCTACACCTTC. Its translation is CASSPQHGANYGYTF.

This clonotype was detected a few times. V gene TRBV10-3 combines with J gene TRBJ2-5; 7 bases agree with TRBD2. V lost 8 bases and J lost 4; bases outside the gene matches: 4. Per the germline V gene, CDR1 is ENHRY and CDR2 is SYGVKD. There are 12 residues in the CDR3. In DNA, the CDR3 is TGTGCCATCGGGGGGGGGACAGAGACCCAGTACTTC. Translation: CAIGGGTETQYF.

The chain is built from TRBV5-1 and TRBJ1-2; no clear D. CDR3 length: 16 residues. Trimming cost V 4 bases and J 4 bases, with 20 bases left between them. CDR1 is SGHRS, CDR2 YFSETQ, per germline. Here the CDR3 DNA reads TGCGCCAGCAGCCCGAGAGCAGGTGCCCCTTCCTATGGCTACACCTTC. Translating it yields CASSPRAGAPSYGYTF.

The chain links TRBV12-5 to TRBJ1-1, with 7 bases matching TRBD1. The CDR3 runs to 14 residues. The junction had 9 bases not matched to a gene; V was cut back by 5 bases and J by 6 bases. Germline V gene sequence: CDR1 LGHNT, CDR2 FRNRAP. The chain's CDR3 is CASGPDTTGPEAFF. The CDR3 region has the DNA TGTGCTAGTGGTCCGGATACGACAGGGCCTGAAGCTTTCTTT.

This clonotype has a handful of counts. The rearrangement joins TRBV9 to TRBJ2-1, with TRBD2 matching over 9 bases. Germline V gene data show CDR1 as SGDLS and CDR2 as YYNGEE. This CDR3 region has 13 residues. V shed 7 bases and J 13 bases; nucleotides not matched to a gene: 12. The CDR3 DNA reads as TGTGCCAGCTCCACTAGCGGGTCCGCTTCACAGTTCTTC. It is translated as CASSTSGSASQFF.

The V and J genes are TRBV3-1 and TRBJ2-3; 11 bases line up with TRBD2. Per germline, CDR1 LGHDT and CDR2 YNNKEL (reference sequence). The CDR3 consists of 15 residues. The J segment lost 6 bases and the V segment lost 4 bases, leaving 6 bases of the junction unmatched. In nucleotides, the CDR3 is TGTGCCAGCAGCCCCCTAGCGGGGGGTGGGGATACGCAGTATTTT. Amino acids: CASSPLAGGGDTQYF.

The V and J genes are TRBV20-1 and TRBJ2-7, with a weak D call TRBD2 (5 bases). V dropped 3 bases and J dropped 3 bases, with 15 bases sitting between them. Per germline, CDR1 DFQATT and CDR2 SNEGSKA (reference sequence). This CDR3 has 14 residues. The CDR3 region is CSARPPSSRYEQYV. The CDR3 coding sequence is TGCAGTGCTAGGCCTCCTTCTAGCCGCTACGAGCAGTACGTC.

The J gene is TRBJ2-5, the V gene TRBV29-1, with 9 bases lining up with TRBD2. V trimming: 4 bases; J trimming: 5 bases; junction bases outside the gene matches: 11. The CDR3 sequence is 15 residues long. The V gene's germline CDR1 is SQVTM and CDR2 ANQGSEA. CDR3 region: CSVVVSGGGDETQYF. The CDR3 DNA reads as TGCAGCGTTGTAGTGTCGGGCGGGGGGGATGAGACCCAGTACTTC.

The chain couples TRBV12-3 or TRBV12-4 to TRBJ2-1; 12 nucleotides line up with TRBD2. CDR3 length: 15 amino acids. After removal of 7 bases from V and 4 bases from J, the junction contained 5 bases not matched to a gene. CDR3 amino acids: CASIRGTSGYNEQFF. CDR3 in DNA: TGTGCCAGCATCCGGGGGACTAGCGGGTACAATGAGCAGTTCTTC.

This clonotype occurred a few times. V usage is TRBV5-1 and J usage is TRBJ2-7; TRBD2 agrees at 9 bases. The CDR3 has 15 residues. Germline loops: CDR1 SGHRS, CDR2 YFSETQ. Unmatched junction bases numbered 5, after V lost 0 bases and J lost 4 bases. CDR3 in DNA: TGCGCCAGCAGCTTGGTTCCTAGCGGGGCGTACGAGCAGTACGTC. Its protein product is CASSLVPSGAYEQYV.

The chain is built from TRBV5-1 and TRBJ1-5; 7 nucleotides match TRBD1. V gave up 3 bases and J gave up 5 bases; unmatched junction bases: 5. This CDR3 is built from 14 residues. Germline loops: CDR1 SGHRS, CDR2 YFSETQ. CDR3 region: CASSSGQEDQPQHF. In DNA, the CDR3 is TGCGCCAGCAGCTCAGGACAGGAGGATCAGCCCCAGCATTTT.

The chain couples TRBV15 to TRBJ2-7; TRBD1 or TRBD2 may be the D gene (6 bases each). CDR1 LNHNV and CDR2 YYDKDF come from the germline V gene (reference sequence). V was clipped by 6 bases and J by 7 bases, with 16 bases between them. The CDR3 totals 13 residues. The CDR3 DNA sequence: TGTGCCACCAGGGCCAGGGGAGGTAGTGAGCAGTACTTC. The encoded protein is CATRARGGSEQYF.

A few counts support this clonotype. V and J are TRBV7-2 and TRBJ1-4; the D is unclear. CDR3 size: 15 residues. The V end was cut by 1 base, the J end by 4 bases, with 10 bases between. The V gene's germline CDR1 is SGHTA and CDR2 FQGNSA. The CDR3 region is CASSLDSSDNEKLFF. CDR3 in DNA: TGTGCCAGCAGCTTAGATTCGTCGGATAATGAAAAACTGTTTTTT.

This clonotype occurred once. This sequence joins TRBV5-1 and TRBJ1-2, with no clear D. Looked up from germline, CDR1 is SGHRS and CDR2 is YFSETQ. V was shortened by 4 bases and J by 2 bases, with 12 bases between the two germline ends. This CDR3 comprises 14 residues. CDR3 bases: TGCGCCAGCAGCCCCGCCCAATCGAACTATGGCTACACCTTC. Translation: CASSPAQSNYGYTF.

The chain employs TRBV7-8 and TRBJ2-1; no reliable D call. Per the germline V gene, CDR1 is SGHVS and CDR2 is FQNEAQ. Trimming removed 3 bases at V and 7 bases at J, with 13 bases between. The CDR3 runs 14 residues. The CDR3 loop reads CASSLSEVKNEQFF. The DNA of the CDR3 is TGTGCCAGCAGCTTGAGCGAAGTTAAAAATGAGCAGTTCTTC.